A single sample gave rise to the 23 T cell receptor beta chains below, sequenced in a study of blood T cell repertoires in COVID-19. Clones were sequenced by immunoSEQ multiplex PCR, and TCRdb holds only the in-frame ones, with some missing. The table lists about 250,000 clones, roughly 83% of them singletons. The sample taken for sequencing was peripheral blood. Source of these receptors: a man older than 75 with acute or convalescent COVID-19.

The CDR3 DNA reads TGTGCCAGCAGCTCCCTAGCGGGGGGGACCTACGAGCAGTACTTC. The encoded protein is CASSSLAGGTYEQYF. This chain joins TRBV7-9 and TRBJ2-7, with 12 nucleotides matching TRBD2. The ends lost 4 bases at V and 2 bases at J; junction bases unmatched: 3. The CDR3 has 15 residues. The germline V gene encodes CDR1 SEHNR and CDR2 FQNEAQ (reference sequence).

This clone came up once. Other DNA sequences in this sample translate to the same CDR3. This rearrangement joins TRBV12-3 or TRBV12-4 to TRBJ1-5; tentatively, D is TRBD1 (5 bases). This CDR3 spans 13 amino acids. The ends were cut back, 8 bases at V and 0 bases at J, with 8 bases in the middle. In DNA form, the CDR3 reads TGTGCCAGCCGGCAGGGTAGCAATCAGCCCCAGCATTTT. Translated, it gives CASRQGSNQPQHF.

This clone has only one observation. V gene TRBV18 combines with J gene TRBJ1-6; D gene ambiguous. This CDR3 has 15 amino acids. CDR1 is KGHSH and CDR2 is LQKENI in the germline V gene. Trimming removed 4 bases from V and 0 bases from J, with 7 bases in between. CDR3: CASSLQSSYNSPLHF. CDR3 sequence (DNA): TGTGCCAGCTCACTACAAAGCTCCTATAATTCACCCCTCCACTTT.

This clone has a handful of counts. The gene calls are TRBV5-4 and TRBJ1-1; 8 positions agree with TRBD1. Looked up from germline, CDR1 is SGHNT and CDR2 is YYREEE (reference sequence). The ends lost 7 bases at V and 0 bases at J; junction bases unmatched: 5. This CDR3 comprises 14 residues. CDR3 sequence: CASARDRMNTEAFF. The CDR3 DNA reads TGTGCCAGCGCCCGGGACAGGATGAACACTGAAGCTTTCTTT. Based on the CDR3 plus reference TRBV5-4 and TRBJ1-1, the full variable domain is ETGVTQSPTHLIKTRGQQVTLRCSSQSGHNTVSWYQQALGQGPQFIFQYYREEENGRGNFPPRFSGLQFPNYSSELNVNALELDDSALYLCASARDRMNTEAFFGQGTRLTVV.

J is TRBJ2-7 and V is TRBV19, with no clear D. The V end was cut by 0 bases, the J end by 1 base, with 7 bases between. CDR1 is LNHDA and CDR2 is SQIVND in the germline V gene (reference sequence). This CDR3 is 14 amino acids long. The CDR3 DNA sequence: TGTGCCAGTAGTATAGATCCTCTTTCCTACGAGCAGTACTTC. It codes for CASSIDPLSYEQYF.

The chain couples TRBV6-4 to TRBJ1-5; D is unclear. The CDR3 contains 13 residues. CDR1 is MRHNA and CDR2 is SNTAGT in the germline V gene. V was clipped by 4 bases and J by 4 bases, with 8 bases between them. CDR3 in DNA: TGTGCCAGCAGTGCAGATATGAATCAGCCCCAGCATTTT. Translated: CASSADMNQPQHF.

This chain connects TRBV9 to TRBJ2-2; tentatively, D is TRBD2 (6 bases). This CDR3 contains 12 residues. Trimming pared 3 bases from V and 9 bases from J, leaving 9 bases between. Germline CDR1 is SGDLS and CDR2 is YYNGEE. CDR3 sequence: CASSAEGRELFF. CDR3 bases: TGTGCCAGCAGCGCGGAGGGCCGGGAGCTGTTTTTT.

The rearrangement uses TRBV7-8 and TRBJ1-2; a possible D gene is TRBD1 (6 bases). Between the trimmed V and J ends, which lost 2 bases and 8 bases, there was a span of 15 bases. In germline, CDR1 is SGHVS, CDR2 FQNEAQ. The CDR3 runs to 14 residues. CDR3 bases: TGTGCCAGCAGCTTATATTACAGGGATGGGGGCTACACCTTC. The encoded protein is CASSLYYRDGGYTF.

In its sample, this clone was seen a few times. The CDR3 DNA follows: TGCAGCGTTGGTGTTCTCGGCTCCTACAATGAGCAGTTCTTC. Amino acids: CSVGVLGSYNEQFF. V is TRBV29-1 and J is TRBJ2-1; D call uncertain. The CDR3 consists of 14 residues. Trimming removed 4 bases from V and 0 bases from J, with 10 bases in between. Germline-derived CDR1 and CDR2 are SQVTM and ANQGSEA.

The CDR3 region has the DNA TGTGCCAGCTCACCACGAGGTTCTGAGGTTCGAGGAGAAAAACTGTTTTTT. Translation: CASSPRGSEVRGEKLFF. V gene TRBV18 combines with J gene TRBJ1-4; D call uncertain. The CDR3 length is 17 residues. Trimming cost V 1 base and J 8 bases, with 20 bases left between them. The V gene's germline CDR1 is KGHSH and CDR2 LQKENI.

The genes are TRBV3-1 (or the pseudogene TRBV3-2) and TRBJ1-3; 7 bases match TRBD1. Germline V gene sequence: CDR1 LGHDT, CDR2 YNNKEL (reference sequence). The CDR3 totals 16 residues. V gave up 0 bases and J gave up 5 bases; unmatched junction bases: 7. CDR3 coding DNA: TGTGCCAGCAGCCAAGATTCGGGACAGCGCAGAAACACCATATATTTT. Protein sequence: CASSQDSGQRRNTIYF.

The V and J genes are TRBV10-3 and TRBJ1-1; 9 nucleotides match TRBD1. The V gene's germline CDR1 is ENHRY and CDR2 SYGVKD. V gave up 6 bases and J gave up 4 bases; unmatched junction bases: 6. This CDR3 has 14 residues. Here the CDR3 DNA reads TGTGCCATCAGCCCGGGACAGGGTTTCACTGAAGCTTTCTTT. Protein sequence: CAISPGQGFTEAFF.

V gene TRBV21-1 combines with J gene TRBJ2-7; the DNA was not compared with TRBD1, the D call given in the table. TRBV21-1 corresponds to a pseudogene. The CDR3 loop spans 14 amino acids. DNA for the CDR3: TGTGCCAGCAGCGCGGACAGGGGGCCTCGGGAGCAGTACTTC. Translating gives CASSADRGPREQYF.

This clone was counted between two and nine times. The sample contains more than one DNA sequence encoding this CDR3. J is TRBJ2-1 and V is TRBV18, with D possibly matching TRBD2 (5 bases). V was clipped by 3 bases and J by 1 base, with 7 bases between them. Germline V gene data show CDR1 as KGHSH and CDR2 as LQKENI. The length of the CDR3 is 14 residues. The CDR3 bases are TGTGCCAGCTCACCCGGAGGTTCCTACAATGAGCAGTTCTTC. Amino acid sequence: CASSPGGSYNEQFF.

A few counts support this clone. Other nucleotide sequences from this sample produce the same CDR3. This rearrangement joins TRBV24-1 to TRBJ1-5; possible D gene TRBD1, 5 bases. The CDR3 extends over 13 amino acids. The V end lost 1 base, the J end lost 7 bases, and 7 bases lay between the germline ends. From germline, CDR1 is KGHDR and CDR2 SFDVKD. CDR3 bases: TGTGCCACCAGTGATTTACGGGGGCAGCCCCAGCATTTT. It encodes CATSDLRGQPQHF.

This clone was counted once. This sequence joins TRBV6-5 and TRBJ2-7; 11 nucleotides align to TRBD1. This CDR3 region has 15 residues. Germline values: CDR1 MNHEY, CDR2 SVGAGI. The V and J ends lost 6 bases and 1 base, in that order; junction bases with no gene match: 5. CDR3 loop: CASRDRDRGSYEQYF. In DNA form, the CDR3 reads TGTGCCAGCAGGGACCGGGACAGGGGGTCCTACGAGCAGTACTTC.

This clone was seen once. CDR3 coding DNA: TGTGCCAGCAGTCAGTCTAGAAGTGGAAACACCATATATTTT. Its protein is CASSQSRSGNTIYF. The rearrangement joins TRBV2 to TRBJ1-3; D is undetermined. CDR1 is SNHLY and CDR2 is FYNNEI in the germline V gene. Trimming took 5 bases from V and 3 from J, leaving 11 bases between them. The CDR3 is made up of 14 amino acids.

The chain combines TRBV12-3 or TRBV12-4 with TRBJ2-7; unclear D gene. The CDR3 sequence is 13 residues long. V lost 0 bases to trimming and J lost 4 bases, with 7 bases between them. The CDR3, as DNA: TGTGCCAGCAGTTTAGCCATACAGTACGAGCAGTACTTC. Translation: CASSLAIQYEQYF.

The genes are TRBV27 and TRBJ1-6, with 9 bases lining up with TRBD1. The ends lost 6 bases at V and 10 bases at J; junction bases unmatched: 10. The CDR3 length is 15 residues. CDR1 and CDR2 (germline): MNHEY, SMNVEV (reference sequence). The CDR3 region is CASSWDATGGSPLHF. CDR3 DNA: TGTGCCAGCAGCTGGGACGCAACAGGGGGCTCACCCCTCCACTTT.

This rearrangement joins TRBV28 to TRBJ2-7, with unresolved D. The germline gives CDR1 MDHEN, CDR2 SYDVKM. V was trimmed by 5 bases and J by 1 base, leaving 6 bases between them. The length of the CDR3 is 12 residues. The CDR3 nucleotides read TGTGCCAGCAGTATCCTATCCTACGAGCAGTACTTC. As protein: CASSILSYEQYF.

The gene calls are TRBV20-1 and TRBJ2-1; D is ambiguous. Trimming took off 3 bases at V and 3 bases at J, with 6 bases between the two ends. In germline, CDR1 is DFQATT, CDR2 SNEGSKA (reference sequence). The CDR3 runs to 12 residues. The CDR3 protein is CSASMRYNEQFF. The CDR3 DNA sequence: TGCAGTGCTAGTATGCGCTACAATGAGCAGTTCTTC.

The chain joins TRBV6-1 to TRBJ2-7; 7 nucleotides line up with TRBD1. The CDR3 spans 17 residues. Unmatched junction bases numbered 13, after V lost 0 bases and J lost 5 bases. The germline gives CDR1 MNHNS, CDR2 SASEGT. The CDR3: CASSEAAIEQGKDEQYF. In nucleotides, the CDR3 is TGTGCCAGCAGTGAAGCTGCGATAGAACAGGGGAAGGACGAGCAGTACTTC.

This chain connects TRBV5-6 to TRBJ1-6; D gene unclear. CDR3 length equals 16 residues. The germline V and J ends were trimmed by 3 bases and 8 bases, with 18 bases remaining between them. The germline gives CDR1 SGHDT, CDR2 YYEEEE. CDR3 region: CASSSSPSAAHSPLHF. The CDR3 region has the DNA TGTGCCAGCAGCTCATCACCTTCGGCGGCCCATTCACCCCTCCACTTT.